One and the same sample provided the 6 T cell receptor beta chains below, sequenced in a study of OX40 agonist ivuxolimab in advanced cancers. TCRdb's copy holds only in-frame clones and misses some; the assay was immunoSEQ multiplex PCR. This sample carries over 90,000 clones, 86% of them seen once, and the ten largest clones take roughly 2.1%. This specimen consisted of CD4+ or CD8+ T cells sorted from blood, obtained in a trial of the OX40 agonist ivuxolimab. The receptors shown here come from an adult with an advanced solid tumor such as melanoma, head and neck, liver or kidney cancer.

V usage is TRBV6-6 and J usage is TRBJ2-1; D is perhaps TRBD2 (5 bases). V was cut by 4 bases and J by 0 bases, with 10 bases left in between. Germline lookup yields CDR1 MNHNY and CDR2 SVGAGI (reference sequence). This CDR3 contains 15 residues. The CDR3 loop is CASSLALSSYNEQFF. The CDR3 DNA follows: TGTGCCAGCAGTTTAGCGTTGAGCTCCTACAATGAGCAGTTCTTC.

The chain uses TRBV27 and TRBJ2-5, with D possibly TRBD2 on 6 matching bases. This CDR3 contains 16 residues. Trimming removed 9 bases from V and 0 bases from J, with 20 bases in between. CDR1 is MNHEY and CDR2 is SMNVEV in the germline V gene (reference sequence). The CDR3 reads CARGRRGSSNQETQYF. CDR3 DNA: TGTGCCAGAGGGAGGCGGGGTTCTAGTAACCAAGAGACCCAGTACTTC.

The rearrangement links TRBV6-1 to TRBJ1-2; the match to TRBD1 covers 8 bases. Germline lookup yields CDR1 MNHNS and CDR2 SASEGT. The CDR3 is 14 amino acids. With V trimmed by 4 bases and J by 4 bases, 5 bases remained unmatched. In nucleotides, the CDR3 is TGTGCCAGCAGTGTTTCAGGGGGCGTCTATGGCTACACCTTC. Encoded protein: CASSVSGGVYGYTF.

This sequence joins TRBV5-1 and TRBJ2-5, with TRBD2 identical over 7 bases. The ends lost 0 bases at V and 7 bases at J; junction bases unmatched: 15. The CDR3 sequence is 17 residues long. Germline values: CDR1 SGHRS, CDR2 YFSETQ. The CDR3, as DNA: TGCGCCAGCAGCTTGGGACCTCTCGCGGGAGCCAGCGGGACCCAGTACTTC. It translates to CASSLGPLAGASGTQYF.

This clone showed up just a few times. The chain recombines TRBV6-5 with TRBJ1-1, with D unclear. Germline CDR1 MNHEY, CDR2 SVGAGI. Trimming left V 2 bases short and J 5 bases short, with 12 bases between. CDR3 length equals 14 residues. The CDR3 DNA reads TGTGCCAGCAGTTACACGGCAGGACGGACTGAAGCTTTCTTT. Its translation is CASSYTAGRTEAFF.

As concerns this clone: Additional DNA sequences in this sample encode the identical CDR3. The chain has TRBV9 and TRBJ2-2; D may be TRBD1 (5 bases). Germline values: CDR1 SGDLS, CDR2 YYNGEE. Between the trimmed V and J ends, which lost 1 base and 1 base, there was a span of 5 bases. The CDR3 has 14 residues. The CDR3 spells CASSVQGNTGELFF. CDR3 bases: TGTGCCAGCAGCGTACAGGGGAACACCGGGGAGCTGTTTTTT.